Each of the 19 T cell receptor beta chains below was sequenced from the same sample in a study of blood T cell repertoires in COVID-19. Sequenced by immunoSEQ multiplex PCR; TCRdb stores in-frame clones only, minus some. This sample yields 200,000 to 300,000 clones, of which 65% to 85% are seen a single time; under 30% belongs to the top ten. Sequences were obtained from peripheral blood. Every receptor here comes from a man in his forties or fifties with acute or convalescent COVID-19.

The V call is TRBV7-9, the J call TRBJ2-7; 7 bases map to TRBD1. V trimming: 5 bases; J trimming: 7 bases; junction bases outside the gene matches: 11. Germline CDR1 and CDR2: SEHNR and FQNEAQ (reference sequence). The CDR3 sequence is 14 residues long. The CDR3 reads CASSPGTALREQYF. As DNA, the CDR3 is TGTGCCAGCAGCCCCGGGACAGCACTCAGGGAGCAGTACTTC.

This chain joins TRBV12-3 or TRBV12-4 and TRBJ1-1; the D is unclear. Trimming removed 8 bases at V and 2 bases at J, with 6 bases between. This CDR3 comprises 11 residues. CDR3 coding DNA: TGTGCCAGCGGCCTCAACACTGAAGCTTTCTTT. Translation: CASGLNTEAFF.

The J gene is TRBJ2-2, the V gene TRBV19; 10 bases agree with TRBD2. The V and J ends lost 4 bases and 4 bases, in that order; junction bases with no gene match: 18. CDR3 size: 20 residues. From germline, CDR1 is LNHDA and CDR2 SQIVND (reference sequence). CDR3: CASSSLIPELAGWGTGELFF. CDR3 coding DNA: TGTGCCAGTAGTAGTCTAATCCCGGAACTAGCGGGGTGGGGCACCGGGGAGCTGTTTTTT.

This clone was seen only once. The V and J genes are TRBV10-3 and TRBJ1-1; TRBD1 matches at 7 bases. Germline V lookup: CDR1 ENHRY, CDR2 SYGVKD. The CDR3 sequence is 15 residues long. V was pared by 4 bases and J by 1 base, with 6 bases of the junction left unmatched. The DNA of the CDR3 is TGTGCCATCAGTGGCCAGGGACAGAAGAACACTGAAGCTTTCTTT. This translates into CAISGQGQKNTEAFF.

This chain connects TRBV5-4 to TRBJ1-1; perhaps TRBD1 as D (5 bases). With 1 base removed from V and 5 bases from J, the gap between germline ends came to 12 bases. This CDR3 has 14 amino acids. Germline lookup yields CDR1 SGHNT and CDR2 YYREEE (reference sequence). CDR3 bases: TGTGCCAGCAGCTTGCTTCAGGGTGCTACTGAAGCTTTCTTT. Amino acids: CASSLLQGATEAFF.

The chain carries TRBV29-1 and TRBJ2-5; perhaps TRBD2 as D (6 bases). This CDR3 has 14 amino acids. V lost 6 bases and J 5 bases, leaving 19 bases between the germline ends. Germline CDR1 reads SQVTM; CDR2 reads ANQGSEA. For the CDR3, the DNA is TGCAGCGTAGCCAAGACTAGTTCATCGGAGACCCAGTACTTC. The encoded protein is CSVAKTSSSETQYF.

The chain links TRBV7-9 to TRBJ2-7; D ambiguous. V dropped 2 bases and J dropped 3 bases, with 5 bases sitting between them. Germline V gives CDR1 SEHNR, CDR2 FQNEAQ (reference sequence). The CDR3 extends over 12 amino acids. CDR3 sequence: CASSLRGYEQYF. In DNA, the CDR3 is TGTGCCAGCAGCTTAAGAGGCTACGAGCAGTACTTC. The entire variable domain, with the rest obtained from reference TRBV7-9 and TRBJ2-7, is as follows: DTGVSQNPRHKITKRGQNVTFRCDPISEHNRLYWYRQTLGQGPEFLTYFQNEAQLEKSRLLSDRFSAERPKGSFSTLEIQRTEQGDSAMYLCASSLRGYEQYFGPGTRLTVT.

The rearrangement joins TRBV20-1 to TRBJ2-3; the D is unclear. Germline CDR1 is DFQATT and CDR2 is SNEGSKA (reference sequence). The ends were cut back, 5 bases at V and 5 bases at J, with 8 bases in the middle. CDR3 length: 11 amino acids. CDR3 sequence reads: CSAEIGDTQYF. The CDR3 region has the DNA TGCAGTGCTGAGATTGGAGATACGCAGTATTTT.

The chain is built from TRBV3-1 (or the pseudogene TRBV3-2) and TRBJ2-7, with 9 bases that match TRBD2. This CDR3 comprises 18 residues. Germline V gene data show CDR1 as LGHDT and CDR2 as YNNKEL (reference sequence). V shed 1 base and J 2 bases; nucleotides not matched to a gene: 12. For the CDR3, the DNA is TGTGCCAGCAGCCAAGGGCTTATAGGTAGCGGGAGACCCTACGAGCAGTACTTC. Its protein product is CASSQGLIGSGRPYEQYF.

The chain has TRBV11-2 and TRBJ2-7; D unclear. Germline V gene data show CDR1 as SGHAT and CDR2 as FQNNGV. The CDR3 runs 15 residues. The V and J ends lost 1 base and 2 bases respectively, with 12 bases between them. CDR3 coding DNA: TGTGCCAGCAGCTTAGTTCCCTATCCCACCTACGAGCAGTACTTC. This encodes CASSLVPYPTYEQYF.

This sequence joins TRBV10-1 and TRBJ2-7, with TRBD2 as a possible D gene (7 bases). CDR1 and CDR2 (germline): WNHNN, SYGVQD (reference sequence). The V gene lost 5 bases and the J gene lost 6 bases, with 17 bases spanning the gap. This CDR3 is 14 amino acids long. The CDR3 spells CASSPPIAGAEQYF. CDR3 DNA: TGCGCCAGCAGTCCTCCGATCGCGGGGGCCGAGCAGTACTTC.

V gene TRBV10-1 combines with J gene TRBJ2-2, with 10 bases fitting TRBD1. Germline CDR1 reads WNHNN; CDR2 reads SYGVQD (reference sequence). V gave up 4 bases and J gave up 6 bases; unmatched junction bases: 8. CDR3 size: 16 residues. CDR3 residues: CASSGSGQGSSGELFF. The CDR3 DNA follows: TGCGCCAGCAGTGGATCGGGACAGGGGAGTTCCGGGGAGCTGTTTTTT.

This clone showed up just once. The chain carries TRBV2 and TRBJ2-1; the match to TRBD1 covers 8 bases. V trimming: 4 bases; J trimming: 7 bases; junction bases outside the gene matches: 9. Germline V gene data show CDR1 as SNHLY and CDR2 as FYNNEI. This CDR3 has 15 residues. DNA for the CDR3: TGTGCCAGCAGTGGCGACAGGGGCGCTTCTAATGAGCAGTTCTTC. Translation: CASSGDRGASNEQFF.

The chain uses TRBV3-1 (or the pseudogene TRBV3-2) and TRBJ2-3, with TRBD2 matching over 12 bases. Germline CDR1 is LGHDT and CDR2 is YNNKEL (reference sequence). Trimming at V came to 2 bases and at J to 7 bases, leaving 1 base not matched to a gene. The CDR3 length is 14 residues. The CDR3 protein is CASSQTSGRNTQYF. The CDR3 DNA sequence: TGTGCCAGCAGCCAAACTAGCGGGAGGAATACGCAGTATTTT.

This chain connects TRBV18 to TRBJ2-3; 8 bases are a match to TRBD2. CDR1 KGHSH and CDR2 LQKENI come from the germline V gene. The ends lost 5 bases at V and 4 bases at J; junction bases unmatched: 35. This CDR3 spans 24 amino acids. This CDR3 reads CASSNRDKTTYPLPPKRESDTQYF. Written as DNA, the CDR3 is TGTGCCAGCTCAAACCGGGACAAAACCACGTACCCACTACCCCCTAAGCGGGAGTCAGATACGCAGTATTTT.

This chain connects TRBV5-1 to TRBJ2-1; 9 bases fit TRBD2. The V and J ends lost 2 bases and 1 base, in that order; junction bases with no gene match: 4. Germline V gives CDR1 SGHRS, CDR2 YFSETQ. The CDR3 is 16 residues long. The CDR3 DNA reads TGCGCCAGCAGCTTACCTAGCGGGACGTCCTACAATGAGCAGTTCTTC. It specifies CASSLPSGTSYNEQFF.

The chain uses TRBV5-1 and TRBJ1-2; a weak D match, TRBD1 (6 bases). The CDR3 length is 14 residues. The germline gives CDR1 SGHRS, CDR2 YFSETQ. Trimming pared 3 bases from V and 3 bases from J, leaving 12 bases between. The CDR3 sequence is CASSSGQPHYGYTF. In DNA form, the CDR3 reads TGCGCCAGCAGCTCCGGACAGCCCCACTATGGCTACACCTTC.

This rearrangement joins TRBV4-1 to TRBJ1-6; D may be TRBD1 (5 bases). Per the germline V gene, CDR1 is MGHRA and CDR2 is YSYEKL. Trimming removed 0 bases at V and 0 bases at J, with 15 bases between. The CDR3 totals 19 residues. The CDR3 spells CASSQDSRGLSSYNSPLHF. In nucleotides, the CDR3 is TGCGCCAGCAGCCAAGATAGTAGGGGACTGAGCTCCTATAATTCACCCCTCCACTTT.

This chain uses TRBV3-1 (or the pseudogene TRBV3-2) with TRBJ2-5, with D maybe TRBD2 (5 bases). Germline V lookup: CDR1 LGHDT, CDR2 YNNKEL (reference sequence). Trimming cost V 0 bases and J 5 bases, with 16 bases left between them. CDR3 size: 16 residues. CDR3 sequence (DNA): TGTGCCAGCAGCCAAGAATTTAAAGGAGGCGGGGAGACCCAGTACTTC. It yields the protein CASSQEFKGGGETQYF.